Shown below are 28 T cell receptor beta chains from a single sample sequenced in a study of shared clonotypes between healthy human individuals. Produced via immunoSEQ multiplex PCR; TCRdb's table is partial and in-frame only. This table holds 2 million to 3 million clones, 90% to 95% found once. Specimen: naive CD4+ T cells from PBMCs. Subset reported: CD45RA+ positively selected. The receptors here all came from a man aged 18 to 29 in good health. Some clones in this sample may be carry-over from other donors' samples.

The V gene is TRBV5-1, the J gene TRBJ1-2; no clear D gene. V lost 4 bases to trimming and J lost 4 bases, with 14 bases between them. The V gene's germline CDR1 is SGHRS and CDR2 YFSETQ. This CDR3 is 14 amino acids long. The CDR3 region is CASSPYETAYGYTF. The CDR3 DNA is TGCGCCAGCAGCCCGTATGAAACCGCCTATGGCTACACCTTC.

A word on this clone: The sample has other DNA sequences that encode this CDR3 too. CDR3 residues: CASSGQGRETQYF. DNA of the CDR3: TGTGCCAGCAGTGGACAGGGTCGGGAGACCCAGTACTTC. V gene TRBV2 combines with J gene TRBJ2-5, with TRBD1 matching over 7 bases. V trimming: 4 bases; J trimming: 5 bases; junction bases outside the gene matches: 4. This CDR3 spans 13 amino acids. Germline V CDR1 and CDR2: SNHLY, FYNNEI.

The chain has TRBV7-2 and TRBJ1-5, with D unresolved. This CDR3 region has 13 residues. Trimming removed 1 base at V and 5 bases at J, with 6 bases between. Per germline, CDR1 SGHTA and CDR2 FQGNSA. The CDR3 spells CASSLDSDQPQHF. The CDR3 DNA reads as TGTGCCAGCAGCTTAGATTCCGATCAGCCCCAGCATTTT.

The genes are TRBV5-1 and TRBJ2-2; TRBD2 is a possible D gene (5 bases). The V gene's germline CDR1 is SGHRS and CDR2 YFSETQ. V lost 4 bases to trimming and J lost 2 bases, with 12 bases between them. CDR3 length equals 15 residues. CDR3 sequence (DNA): TGCGCCAGCAGCACCGGGAATTATAACACCGGGGAGCTGTTTTTT. Its protein product is CASSTGNYNTGELFF.

V and J are TRBV12-5 and TRBJ2-1, with D possibly being TRBD1 or TRBD2 (5 bases each). Trimming left V 8 bases short and J 7 bases short, with 12 bases between. Germline values: CDR1 LGHNT, CDR2 FRNRAP. This CDR3 has 12 residues. The CDR3 reads CASRDGGNEQFF. The CDR3, as DNA: TGTGCTAGTCGGGATGGGGGAAATGAGCAGTTCTTC.

The rearrangement joins TRBV19 to TRBJ1-2; TRBD1 aligns across 7 bases. There are 13 residues in the CDR3. Germline CDR1 LNHDA, CDR2 SQIVND (reference sequence). Trimming took 4 bases from V and 6 from J; bases not matched to a gene: 5. CDR3 loop: CASSTPGGHGYTF. The CDR3 DNA reads as TGTGCCAGTAGTACACCAGGGGGGCATGGCTACACCTTC.

The chain employs TRBV5-1 and TRBJ2-1; 8 bases map to TRBD2. V gave up 5 bases and J gave up 9 bases; unmatched junction bases: 13. The CDR3 loop spans 15 amino acids. Germline loops: CDR1 SGHRS, CDR2 YFSETQ. The CDR3 loop reads CASSYIAGSSGEQFF. Written as DNA, the CDR3 is TGCGCCAGCAGTTACATAGCGGGAAGTTCGGGTGAGCAGTTCTTC.

V gene TRBV11-2 combines with J gene TRBJ2-1; possibly TRBD1 for D (6 bases). The germline CDR1 and CDR2 sequences are SGHAT and FQNNGV. The V end was cut by 6 bases, the J end by 8 bases, with 26 bases between. The CDR3 spans 17 residues. The CDR3 sequence: CASSPINYRTGNHEQFF. The CDR3 DNA follows: TGTGCCAGCAGTCCCATTAATTATCGCACAGGGAACCATGAGCAGTTCTTC.

This clone was seen once. The V call is TRBV18, the J call TRBJ2-5; TRBD1 might be the D (5 bases). Trimming removed 2 bases from V and 2 bases from J, with 12 bases in between. The germline V gene has CDR1 KGHSH and CDR2 LQKENI. The CDR3 is made up of 15 amino acids. The DNA of the CDR3 is TGTGCCAGCTCACCAGGAGAGGACAAACAAGAGACCCAGTACTTC. Its translation is CASSPGEDKQETQYF.

The CDR3 here is CASSFPRRENEKLFF. The CDR3 nucleotides read TGTGCCAGCAGTTTCCCCCGGAGAGAAAATGAAAAACTGTTTTTT. The chain couples TRBV28 to TRBJ1-4; D remains ambiguous. With 3 bases removed from V and 5 bases from J, the gap between germline ends came to 13 bases. This CDR3 spans 15 amino acids. CDR1 and CDR2 from the germline V gene are MDHEN and SYDVKM. Full variable domain (outside the CDR3, taken from reference TRBV28 and TRBJ1-4): DVKVTQSSRYLVKRTGEKVFLECVQDMDHENMFWYRQDPGLGLRLIYFSYDVKMKEKGDIPEGYSVSREKKERFSLILESASTNQTSMYLCASSFPRRENEKLFFGSGTQLSVL.

This chain links TRBV11-2 with TRBJ2-7; 7 nucleotides agree with TRBD2. J lost 2 bases, V lost 5 bases, and 18 bases had no gene match. Germline assignment: CDR1 SGHAT and CDR2 FQNNGV. This CDR3 contains 18 residues. CDR3 residues: CASSLTTGGREWAYEQYF. CDR3 DNA sequence: TGTGCCAGCAGCCTAACCACCGGTGGGCGGGAGTGGGCCTACGAGCAGTACTTC.

The chain couples TRBV7-2 to TRBJ1-4; D possibly corresponds to TRBD1 (6 bases). V was cut by 3 bases and J by 7 bases, with 15 bases left in between. Germline V gene lookup returns CDR1 SGHTA and CDR2 FQGNSA. There are 15 residues in the CDR3. CDR3 DNA sequence: TGTGCCAGCAGCTTCGGGGGCTTTGGGATTGAAAAACTGTTTTTT. Its translation: CASSFGGFGIEKLFF.

The rearrangement links TRBV28 to TRBJ1-3; D not resolved. CDR1 is MDHEN, CDR2 SYDVKM, per germline. Trimming cost V 5 bases and J 4 bases, with 9 bases left between them. The CDR3 consists of 13 residues. CDR3 protein: CASSTTVGNTIYF. In DNA, the CDR3 is TGTGCCAGCAGTACAACGGTAGGAAACACCATATATTTT.

The chain has TRBV25-1 and TRBJ2-2, with 9 bases matching TRBD2. Germline CDR1 and CDR2: MGHDK and SYGVNS. CDR3 size: 16 residues. V shed 3 bases, J shed 5 bases, and the junction held 7 bases outside the gene matches. As DNA, the CDR3 is TGTGCCAGCAGTGATCTCAGCGGGGGGCCTACCGGGGAGCTGTTTTTT. Translation: CASSDLSGGPTGELFF.

V is TRBV5-6 and J is TRBJ2-1; 8 bases align to TRBD1. Germline CDR1 and CDR2: SGHDT and YYEEEE. This CDR3 region has 18 residues. J was trimmed by 0 bases and V by 0 bases; bases with no gene match: 8. This CDR3 is CASSLGAGGYSSYNEQFF. The CDR3 DNA reads as TGTGCCAGCAGCTTGGGTGCAGGGGGCTATAGCTCCTACAATGAGCAGTTCTTC.

The chain uses TRBV18 and TRBJ2-1; D is possibly TRBD1 (5 bases). V was clipped by 1 base and J by 5 bases, with 12 bases between them. The CDR3 loop spans 15 amino acids. From germline, CDR1 is KGHSH and CDR2 LQKENI. The CDR3: CASSPLSVRDNEQFF. DNA for the CDR3: TGTGCCAGCTCACCACTTTCCGTCAGGGACAATGAGCAGTTCTTC.

The rearrangement links TRBV28 to TRBJ2-4; D gene unclear. CDR1 MDHEN and CDR2 SYDVKM come from the germline V gene. This CDR3 is built from 13 residues. Trimming stripped 2 bases from V and 7 bases from J, with 9 bases between. The CDR3 DNA reads TGTGCCAGCAGTTTAGACCGCCGGAACATTCAGTACTTC. Translated: CASSLDRRNIQYF.

The chain links TRBV7-2 to TRBJ1-5, with D hard to call. Germline CDR1 is SGHTA and CDR2 is FQGNSA. The CDR3 runs to 12 residues. The V end lost 5 bases, the J end lost 6 bases, and 8 bases lay between the germline ends. In DNA, the CDR3 is TGTGCCAGCAGCACACGTGGTCAGCCCCAGCATTTT. Protein sequence: CASSTRGQPQHF.

The CDR3 sequence is CASSLGRFEGGSSYNEQFF. The CDR3 DNA sequence: TGTGCCAGCAGCTTAGGTCGGTTTGAGGGGGGAAGCTCCTACAATGAGCAGTTCTTC. The chain is built from TRBV11-3 and TRBJ2-1; the D gene could be TRBD1 or TRBD2 (6 bases each). Trimming left V 1 base short and J 0 bases short, with 19 bases between. Looked up from germline, CDR1 is SGHNT and CDR2 is YENEEA. This CDR3 is built from 19 residues.

The V gene is TRBV5-1, the J gene TRBJ2-3; a weak D match, TRBD1 (6 bases). There are 16 residues in the CDR3. The germline CDR1 and CDR2 sequences are SGHRS and YFSETQ. The ends were cut back, 0 bases at V and 0 bases at J, with 11 bases in the middle. As DNA, the CDR3 is TGCGCCAGCAGCTTGGGAAGGCAGGGGAGCACAGATACGCAGTATTTT. This gives the protein CASSLGRQGSTDTQYF.

The CDR3 coding sequence is TGTGCCAGCAGCTTGTCGAGTCTCACTGAAGCTTTCTTT. Its translation: CASSLSSLTEAFF. The chain couples TRBV7-2 to TRBJ1-1; the D is unclear. Trimming removed 3 bases from V and 4 bases from J, with 9 bases in between. This CDR3 is 13 amino acids long. Germline-derived CDR1 and CDR2 are SGHTA and FQGNSA.

The chain recombines TRBV5-1 with TRBJ1-1; tentative D call: TRBD1 (5 bases). V was trimmed by 5 bases and J by 5 bases, leaving 19 bases between them. CDR3 length: 15 amino acids. Germline lookup yields CDR1 SGHRS and CDR2 YFSETQ. The CDR3 loop is CASRTSGGLVTEAFF. The DNA for the CDR3 is TGCGCCAGCAGAACATCGGGGGGGTTGGTGACTGAAGCTTTCTTT.

This clone was found once. This sequence joins TRBV5-6 and TRBJ2-3; D gene uncertain. Between the trimmed V and J ends, which lost 1 base and 6 bases, there was a span of 15 bases. The CDR3 runs to 15 residues. CDR1 and CDR2 (germline): SGHDT, YYEEEE. The CDR3: CASSLSLGLGDTQYF. The DNA of the CDR3 is TGTGCCAGCAGCTTGTCTTTGGGGTTGGGTGATACGCAGTATTTT.

CDR3 protein: CASSLGLAGVSSYNEQFF. Here the CDR3 DNA reads TGCGCCAGCAGCCTGGGACTAGCGGGAGTGAGCTCCTACAATGAGCAGTTCTTC. J is TRBJ2-1 and V is TRBV5-1, with TRBD2 matching over 14 bases. Germline V gene sequence: CDR1 SGHRS, CDR2 YFSETQ. The CDR3 extends over 18 amino acids. Trimming took 4 bases from V and 0 from J; bases not matched to a gene: 6. Complete variable domain (other parts from reference TRBV5-1 and TRBJ2-1): KAGVTQTPRYLIKTRGQQVTLSCSPISGHRSVSWYQQTPGQGLQFLFEYFSETQRNKGNFPGRFSGRQFSNSRSEMNVSTLELGDSALYLCASSLGLAGVSSYNEQFFGPGTRLTVL.

The chain joins TRBV5-1 to TRBJ2-5; 12 bases fit TRBD2. CDR1 and CDR2 from the germline V gene are SGHRS and YFSETQ. The V gene end was trimmed by 0 bases and the J gene end by 7 bases; junction bases not matched to a gene: 7. The CDR3 loop spans 16 amino acids. The CDR3 DNA follows: TGCGCCAGCAGCTTGGGACTAGCGGGAGCTGAGGGGACCCAGTACTTC. Amino acid sequence: CASSLGLAGAEGTQYF.

The CDR3 region is CASSLTSVRGGEQYF. The CDR3 coding sequence is TGTGCCAGCAGCCTGACCTCCGTCCGGGGGGGAGAGCAGTACTTC. This sequence joins TRBV7-9 and TRBJ2-7; 8 nucleotides align to TRBD2. From germline, CDR1 is SEHNR and CDR2 FQNEAQ (reference sequence). The CDR3 sequence is 15 residues long. V lost 5 bases and J lost 7; bases outside the gene matches: 13.

Of note for this clone: Other DNA sequences from this sample encode an identical CDR3 as well. The CDR3 loop reads CASSKGQAYGYTF. CDR3 nucleotide sequence: TGTGCCAGCAGTAAAGGACAGGCCTATGGCTACACCTTC. V is TRBV28 and J is TRBJ1-2, with 7 bases identical to TRBD1. V was pared by 5 bases and J by 4 bases, with 4 bases of the junction left unmatched. The CDR3 spans 13 residues. Germline V gives CDR1 MDHEN, CDR2 SYDVKM.

This sequence joins TRBV5-6 and TRBJ1-1; D not certain. In germline, CDR1 is SGHDT, CDR2 YYEEEE. Trimming took off 4 bases at V and 3 bases at J, with 16 bases between the two ends. The CDR3 contains 15 residues. CDR3 amino acids: CASSEPGRGDTEAFF. The CDR3 DNA is TGTGCCAGCAGCGAGCCCGGGCGCGGGGACACTGAAGCTTTCTTT.